This T cell receptor beta chain was identified during a study of response to subunit inactivated influenza vaccine. Whole-study results and caveats: Seasonal influenza vaccination, on each occasion, was suggested by the authors to recruit few new T cells.

The germline V and J ends were trimmed by 0 bases and 9 bases, with 16 bases remaining between them. From germline, CDR1 is SGHRS and CDR2 YFSETQ. The CDR3 runs 15 residues. TCRdb independently ran MiXCR on the RT-PCR reads; one entry per CDR3 protein. The table shows roughly 700,000 distinct CDR3 sequences, with about a sixth occurring only once. This clonotype was picked up a small number of times. Its antigen remains unidentified. This clonotype was obtained from a man between 45 and 60 years old who received an inactivated influenza vaccine. The rearrangement uses TRBV5-1 and TRBJ2-1, with a weak D call TRBD2 (5 bases). This specimen was PBMCs from blood, taken about 11 days after vaccination. CDR3 sequence (DNA): TGCGCCAGCAGCTTGGAGGCTAGCAGCATAGGTGAGCAGTTCTTC. This translates into CASSLEASSIGEQFF. The whole variable domain, filled in from reference TRBV5-1 and TRBJ2-1, reads KAGVTQTPRYLIKTRGQQVTLSCSPISGHRSVSWYQQTPGQGLQFLFEYFSETQRNKGNFPGRFSGRQFSNSRSEMNVSTLELGDSALYLCASSLEASSIGEQFFGPGTRLTVL.